A selection of T cell receptor beta chains follows, all from one sample in a study of beta chain features in type 1 diabetes. The method was immunoSEQ multiplex PCR; TCRdb's version includes in-frame clones alone and lacks a portion of them. The sample contains about 400,000 clones, roughly 12% of which appear only once. Sequencing was done on a sample of naive CD4+ T cells from blood. Receptors were obtained from a young man in good health. CDR3s include the opening cysteine and the closing phenylalanine or tryptophan. The D gene is left open where the match is weak. The size of a clone is reported for some rows only, either as once, few or many, or as a class for expanded clones.

V gene	D gene	J gene	clone size	CDR3 DNA	CDR3 protein
TRBV4-2	-	TRBJ2-7	few	TGTGCCAGCAGCCAAGCCGTGGCAGGGGACTACGAGCAGTACTTC	CASSQAVAGDYEQYF
TRBV5-1	-	TRBJ1-2	-	TGCGCCAGCAGCTTGTCGGGGGAGCCTAACTATGGCTACACCTTC	CASSLSGEPNYGYTF
TRBV7-2	-	TRBJ2-3	-	TGTGCCAGCAGCTTTGCGCCCACAGATACGCAGTATTTT	CASSFAPTDTQYF
TRBV7-2	TRBD1	TRBJ2-5	-	TGTGCCAGCAGCTACAGGGGGTGGGAGCAGTACTTC	CASSYRGWEQYF
TRBV30	-	TRBJ1-4	-	TGTGCCTGGAGTGTCCGAAGGCGGGATGAAAAACTGTTTTTT	CAWSVRRRDEKLFF
TRBV30	-	TRBJ2-1	-	TGTGCCTGGAGTGTACAACGGGGAAGTGAGCAGTTCTTC	CAWSVQRGSEQFF
TRBV5-1	-	TRBJ1-1	few	TGCGCCAGCAGCCAGTCCCAGGGTAGCACTGAAGCTTTCTTT	CASSQSQGSTEAFF
TRBV25-1	-	TRBJ1-5	-	TGTGCCAGCAGTGAATTCGGTCGTCAGCCCCAGCATTTT	CASSEFGRQPQHF
TRBV10-3	-	TRBJ1-3	-	TGTGCCATCAGAAGCGGCAGTTCTGGAAACACCATATATTTT	CAIRSGSSGNTIYF
TRBV6-5	-	TRBJ1-4	-	TGTGCCAGCACCGTCGGGAGCAGCTCGGAAAAACTGTTTTTT	CASTVGSSSEKLFF
TRBV28	TRBD1	TRBJ2-3	few	TGTGCCAGCAGTCCTACCGGGACAGGGCCGCTCGGAGATACGCAGTATTTT	CASSPTGTGPLGDTQYF
TRBV7-9	TRBD2	TRBJ2-1	-	TGTGCCAGCAGCTTAGCCTTCCGGCTAGCGGGATTCAATGAGCAGTTCTTC	CASSLAFRLAGFNEQFF
TRBV11-2	TRBD1	TRBJ2-7	-	TGTGCCAGCAGCCAGAGGACAGGGGAGCTCAAGGAGCAGTACTTC	CASSQRTGELKEQYF
TRBV7-9	TRBD1	TRBJ2-1	few	TGTGCCAGCAGTCCCTCAGGGGGCTCCTACAATGAGCAGTTCTTC	CASSPSGGSYNEQFF
TRBV6-6	-	TRBJ1-2	few	TGTGCCAGTACCCCGAGTTCGGGGTCCGATGGCTACACCTTC	CASTPSSGSDGYTF
TRBV9	-	TRBJ1-2	few	TGTGCCAGCAGCACGAGTGGTATCAACTATGGCTACACCTTC	CASSTSGINYGYTF
TRBV7-2	-	TRBJ1-2	-	TGTGCCAGCAGCCTAAACCTCAACAGGGTCATCAGATATGGCTACACCTTC	CASSLNLNRVIRYGYTF
TRBV30	-	TRBJ2-7	few	TGTGCCTGGAGTGTAGACATCTCCTACGAGCAGTACTTC	CAWSVDISYEQYF
TRBV30	-	TRBJ2-2	few	TGTGCCTGGAGTTTGCGGGACACCGGGGAGCTGTTTTTT	CAWSLRDTGELFF
TRBV28	-	TRBJ1-1	few	TGTGCCAGCAGTCCCCAAGGGTGGGGGCCGAACACTGAAGCTTTCTTT	CASSPQGWGPNTEAFF
TRBV7-9	-	TRBJ1-5	few	TGTGCCAGCAGTACAGGAACAAATCAGCCCCAGCATTTT	CASSTGTNQPQHF
TRBV7-2	TRBD2	TRBJ2-4	few	TGTGCCACTACGTCGGCGGGAGCCATCATTCAGTACTTC	CATTSAGAIIQYF
TRBV9	TRBD2	TRBJ2-2	few	TGTGCCAGCAGCGTTAGCGGGGGGCAGAACACCGGGGAGCTGTTTTTT	CASSVSGGQNTGELFF
TRBV28	TRBD1	TRBJ2-5	-	TGTGCCAGCCGTACAGGGGACGGGGAGACCCAGTACTTC	CASRTGDGETQYF
TRBV7-9	-	TRBJ1-2	-	TGTGCCAGCAGCTTAGACGCAGGGGAGATCTATGGCTACACCTTC	CASSLDAGEIYGYTF
TRBV30	-	TRBJ1-4	few	TGTGCCTGGAGCAGTACCGGTTTGGGGTCTAGGGGAGAAAAACTGTTTTTT	CAWSSTGLGSRGEKLFF
TRBV21-1	-	TRBJ1-1	few	TGTGCCAGCAGCAAAGCGGACAGGGGGCCCTACACTGAAGCTTTCTTT	CASSKADRGPYTEAFF
TRBV9	-	TRBJ1-1	-	TGTGCCAGCAGCCCAATGACAGGCATGAACACTGAAGCTTTCTTT	CASSPMTGMNTEAFF
TRBV7-9	TRBD1	TRBJ1-1	few	TGTGCCAGCAGCTTAGACAGGGGCACTGAAGCTTTCTTT	CASSLDRGTEAFF
TRBV18	TRBD2	TRBJ2-3	-	TGTGCCAGCTCACCACCTGCTAGCGGGGGAACAGATACGCAGTATTTT	CASSPPASGGTDTQYF
TRBV2	TRBD2	TRBJ2-7	-	TGTGCCAGCATACGGGAGGCCTCCTACGAGCAGTACTTC	CASIREASYEQYF
TRBV27	-	TRBJ2-1	-	TGTGCCAGCAGTTTTTATCGGGATGAGCAGTTCTTC	CASSFYRDEQFF
TRBV9	TRBD2	TRBJ2-3	few	TGTGCCAGCAGCCCCCTCGGGGGGGCGGACACAGATACGCAGTATTTT	CASSPLGGADTDTQYF
TRBV4-3	TRBD1	TRBJ1-1	few	TGCGCCAGCAGCCAAGATTTCGACAGGGTTGCTTTCTTT	CASSQDFDRVAFF
TRBV9	TRBD2	TRBJ2-7	-	TGTGCCAGCAGCCCCGGGACTAGCGGGCTCTACGAGCAGTACTTC	CASSPGTSGLYEQYF
TRBV11-2	TRBD2	TRBJ2-1	-	TGTGCCAGCAGCTTAGATTTCGGGACTAGCGGGAAAAGTGTCTTC	CASSLDFGTSGKSVF
TRBV4-2	TRBD2	TRBJ2-5	few	TGTGCCAGCAGCCAAGGGTGGGCGGGGGGTAGGCAGACCCAGTACTTC	CASSQGWAGGRQTQYF
TRBV10-3	TRBD2	TRBJ2-3	few	TGTGCCATATCCAGCGGGGGGGCGGTCGATACGCAGTATTTT	CAISSGGAVDTQYF
TRBV7-2	-	TRBJ2-3	-	TGTGCCAGCAGCTTGCTAGCGAACACAGATACGCAGTATTTT	CASSLLANTDTQYF
TRBV6-5	TRBD1	TRBJ2-1	few	TGTGCCAGCAGCCGCGGGACAGGGCGTTACAATGAGCAGTTCTTC	CASSRGTGRYNEQFF
TRBV7-3	TRBD2	TRBJ2-3	few	TGTGCCAGCAGCTTAGAGGCGGGGGGAGGCACAGATACGCAGTATTTT	CASSLEAGGGTDTQYF
TRBV9	TRBD1	TRBJ2-2	-	TGTGCCAGCAGCCAAGAGGACAGGGTTTATTCCGGGGAGCTGTTTTTT	CASSQEDRVYSGELFF
TRBV7-9	TRBD1	TRBJ1-4	-	TGTGCCAGCAGCCCCAGACAGGGGGGAAATGAAAAACTGTTTTTT	CASSPRQGGNEKLFF
TRBV7-9	TRBD1	TRBJ1-1	few	TGTGCCAGCAGTTCCCCCGGGACAGGGGTTGTGAGCACTGAAGCTTTCTTT	CASSSPGTGVVSTEAFF
TRBV6-5	-	TRBJ2-5	-	TGTGCCAGCAGTCGCGGGTACCAAGAGACCCAGTACTTC	CASSRGYQETQYF
TRBV7-8	-	TRBJ1-1	few	TGTGCCAGCAGCAAATCTCGGCGGGATCACACTGAAGCTTTCTTT	CASSKSRRDHTEAFF
TRBV14	-	TRBJ2-1	-	TGTGCCAGCAGCCAGCACAGGGTTCTCAATGAGCAGTTCTTC	CASSQHRVLNEQFF
TRBV5-6	TRBD1	TRBJ2-7	few	TGTGCCAGCCCCCCGCGAACCCAGGGGGATTCGTACGAGCAGTACTTC	CASPPRTQGDSYEQYF
TRBV28	-	TRBJ1-5	-	TGTGCCAGCAGCCGACCGGGCCCGGGAGAGGATCAGCCCCAGCATTTT	CASSRPGPGEDQPQHF
TRBV27	TRBD1	TRBJ1-1	-	TGTGCCAGCAGGGGACAGGGGAACACTGAAGCTTTCTTT	CASRGQGNTEAFF
TRBV9	-	TRBJ1-1	-	TGTGCCAGCAGCGTAAACAGGAACACTGAAGCTTTCTTT	CASSVNRNTEAFF
TRBV20-1	-	TRBJ2-7	-	TGCGGCACAAGTGGCGGCTACGAGCAGTACTTC	CGTSGGYEQYF
TRBV5-1	-	TRBJ2-7	few	TGCGCCAGCAGCGTAGCCTCGGGTTCGAGGGTCGGGTACGAGCAGTACTTC	CASSVASGSRVGYEQYF
TRBV30	-	TRBJ2-7	-	TGTGCCTGGAGCGAACAGGCCTACGAGCAGTACTTC	CAWSEQAYEQYF
TRBV4-2	-	TRBJ2-5	few	TGTGCCAGCAGCCAAGGGACAGCCCAAGAGACCCAGTACTTC	CASSQGTAQETQYF
TRBV25-1	TRBD1	TRBJ1-5	-	TGTGCCACCCGCGGGGGGGGGACAGATGGTCAGCCCCAGCATTTT	CATRGGGTDGQPQHF
TRBV29-1	-	TRBJ2-1	-	TGCAGCGTTGGACAGACCTCCTACAATGAGCAGTTCTTC	CSVGQTSYNEQFF